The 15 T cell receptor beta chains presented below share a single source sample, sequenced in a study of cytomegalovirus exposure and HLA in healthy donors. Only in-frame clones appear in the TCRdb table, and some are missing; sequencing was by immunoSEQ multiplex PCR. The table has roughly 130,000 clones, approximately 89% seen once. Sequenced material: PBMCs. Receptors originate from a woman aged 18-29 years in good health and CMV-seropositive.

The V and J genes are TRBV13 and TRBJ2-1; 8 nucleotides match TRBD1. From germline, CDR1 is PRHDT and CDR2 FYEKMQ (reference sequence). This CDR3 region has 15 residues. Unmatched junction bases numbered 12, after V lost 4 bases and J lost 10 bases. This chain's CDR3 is CASSSLGTGSREQFF. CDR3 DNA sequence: TGTGCCAGCAGCTCCCTTGGGACAGGTTCAAGGGAGCAGTTCTTC.

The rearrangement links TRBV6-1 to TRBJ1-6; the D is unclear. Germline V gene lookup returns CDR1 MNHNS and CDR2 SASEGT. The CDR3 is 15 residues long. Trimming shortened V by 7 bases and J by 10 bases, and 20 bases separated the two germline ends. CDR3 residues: CASNPPREEKSPLHF. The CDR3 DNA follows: TGTGCCAGCAACCCCCCCCGGGAGGAAAAATCACCCCTCCACTTT.

The CDR3 spells CASIYLPGGNTEAFF. The CDR3 DNA is TGTGCCAGCATCTACCTCCCCGGGGGGAACACTGAAGCTTTCTTT. The chain couples TRBV6-5 to TRBJ1-1; D is possibly TRBD1 (5 bases). CDR3 size: 15 residues. Per germline, CDR1 MNHEY and CDR2 SVGAGI. V dropped 7 bases and J dropped 1 base, with 16 bases sitting between them.

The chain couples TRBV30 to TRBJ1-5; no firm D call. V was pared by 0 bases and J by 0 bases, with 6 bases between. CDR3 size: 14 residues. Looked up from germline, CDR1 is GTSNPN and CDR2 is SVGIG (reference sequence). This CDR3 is CAWSVSRSNQPQHF. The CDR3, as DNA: TGTGCCTGGAGTGTATCCCGTAGCAATCAGCCCCAGCATTTT. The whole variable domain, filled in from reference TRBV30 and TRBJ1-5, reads SQTIHQWPATLVQPVGSPLSLECTVEGTSNPNLYWYRQAAGRGLQLLFYSVGIGQISSEVPQNLSASRPQDRQFILSSKKLLLSDSGFYLCAWSVSRSNQPQHFGDGTRLSIL.

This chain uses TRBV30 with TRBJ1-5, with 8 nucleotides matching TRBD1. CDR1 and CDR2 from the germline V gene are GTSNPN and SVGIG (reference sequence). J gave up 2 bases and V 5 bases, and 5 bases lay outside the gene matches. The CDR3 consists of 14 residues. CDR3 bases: TGTGCCTGGGGCGGACAGGGAGGCAATCAGCCCCAGCATTTT. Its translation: CAWGGQGGNQPQHF.

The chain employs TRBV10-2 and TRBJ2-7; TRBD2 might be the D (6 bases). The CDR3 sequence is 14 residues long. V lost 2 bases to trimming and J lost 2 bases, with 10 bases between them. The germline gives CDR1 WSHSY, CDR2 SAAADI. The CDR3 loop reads CASSEGGIPYEQYF. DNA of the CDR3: TGCGCCAGCAGTGAGGGGGGGATTCCCTACGAGCAGTACTTC.

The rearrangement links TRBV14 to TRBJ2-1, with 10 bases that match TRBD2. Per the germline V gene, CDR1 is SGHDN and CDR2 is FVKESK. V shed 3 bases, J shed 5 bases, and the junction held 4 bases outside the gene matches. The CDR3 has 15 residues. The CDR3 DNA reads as TGTGCCAGCAGCCATCTAGCGGGGGCCAACAATGAGCAGTTCTTC. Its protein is CASSHLAGANNEQFF.

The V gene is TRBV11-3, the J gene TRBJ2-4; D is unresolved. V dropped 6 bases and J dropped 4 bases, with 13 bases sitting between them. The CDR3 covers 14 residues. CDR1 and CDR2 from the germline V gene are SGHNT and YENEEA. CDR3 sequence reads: CASSTTPGKNIQYF. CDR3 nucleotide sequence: TGTGCCAGCAGTACGACGCCCGGGAAAAACATTCAGTACTTC.

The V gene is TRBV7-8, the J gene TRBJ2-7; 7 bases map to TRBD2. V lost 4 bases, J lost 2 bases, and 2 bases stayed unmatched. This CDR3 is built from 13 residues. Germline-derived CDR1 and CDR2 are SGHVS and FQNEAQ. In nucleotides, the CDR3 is TGTGCCAGCAGCTACGGGACTACCTACGAGCAGTACTTC. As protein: CASSYGTTYEQYF.

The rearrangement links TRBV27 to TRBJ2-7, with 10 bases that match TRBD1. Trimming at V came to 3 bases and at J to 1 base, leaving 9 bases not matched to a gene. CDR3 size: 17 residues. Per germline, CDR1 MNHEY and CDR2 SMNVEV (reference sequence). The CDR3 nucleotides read TGTGCCAGCAGTTTTCTGACTGGACAGGGGGTATCCTACGAGCAGTACTTC. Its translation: CASSFLTGQGVSYEQYF.

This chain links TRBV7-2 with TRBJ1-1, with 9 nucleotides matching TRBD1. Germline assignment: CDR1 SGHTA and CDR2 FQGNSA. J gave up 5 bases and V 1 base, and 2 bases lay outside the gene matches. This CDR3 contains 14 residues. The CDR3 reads CASSLDRGRTEAFF. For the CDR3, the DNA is TGTGCCAGCAGCTTAGACAGGGGGCGGACTGAAGCTTTCTTT.

Here the CDR3 reads CASSQGLPSSYNSPLHF. In nucleotides, the CDR3 is TGTGCCAGCAGCCAGGGACTCCCGAGCTCCTATAATTCACCCCTCCACTTT. This chain connects TRBV7-9 to TRBJ1-6; a possible D gene is TRBD1 (5 bases). Germline values: CDR1 SEHNR, CDR2 FQNEAQ (reference sequence). This CDR3 contains 17 residues. V was cut by 5 bases and J by 0 bases, with 14 bases left in between.

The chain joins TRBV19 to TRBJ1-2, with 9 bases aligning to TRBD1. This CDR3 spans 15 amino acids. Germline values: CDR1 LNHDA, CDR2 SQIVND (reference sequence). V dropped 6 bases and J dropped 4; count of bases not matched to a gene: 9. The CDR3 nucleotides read TGTGCCAGTAGGCCCTCCGGGACAGGGAGCTATGGCTACACCTTC. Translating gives CASRPSGTGSYGYTF.

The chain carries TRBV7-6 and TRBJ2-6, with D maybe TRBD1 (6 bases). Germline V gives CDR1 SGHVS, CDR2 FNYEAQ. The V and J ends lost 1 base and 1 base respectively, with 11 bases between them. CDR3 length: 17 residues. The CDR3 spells CASSLEPQGSGANVLTF. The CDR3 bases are TGTGCCAGCAGCTTAGAACCCCAGGGGTCTGGGGCCAACGTCCTGACTTTC.

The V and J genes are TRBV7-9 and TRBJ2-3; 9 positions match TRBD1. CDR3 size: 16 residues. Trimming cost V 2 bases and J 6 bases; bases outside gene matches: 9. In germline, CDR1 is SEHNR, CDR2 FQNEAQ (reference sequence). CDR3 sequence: CASSLTGTGYGDTQYF. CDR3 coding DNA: TGTGCCAGCAGCTTAACAGGGACAGGGTATGGGGATACGCAGTATTTT.